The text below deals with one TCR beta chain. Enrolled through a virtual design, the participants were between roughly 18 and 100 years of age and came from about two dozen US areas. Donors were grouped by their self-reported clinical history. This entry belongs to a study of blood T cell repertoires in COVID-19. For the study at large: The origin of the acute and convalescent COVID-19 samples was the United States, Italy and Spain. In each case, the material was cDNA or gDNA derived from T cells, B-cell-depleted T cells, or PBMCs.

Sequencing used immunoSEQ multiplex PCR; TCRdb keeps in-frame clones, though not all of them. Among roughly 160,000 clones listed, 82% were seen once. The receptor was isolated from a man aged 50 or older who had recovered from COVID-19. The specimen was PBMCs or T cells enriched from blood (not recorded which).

The CDR3 is CSVGGGAANTGELFF. The CDR3 DNA sequence: TGCAGCGTTGGCGGGGGGGCGGCGAACACCGGGGAGCTGTTTTTT. The chain is built from TRBV29-1 and TRBJ2-2, with TRBD2 matching 9 bases. V was pared by 4 bases and J by 0 bases, with 3 bases of the junction left unmatched. Germline CDR1 SQVTM, CDR2 ANQGSEA. CDR3 length: 15 residues.